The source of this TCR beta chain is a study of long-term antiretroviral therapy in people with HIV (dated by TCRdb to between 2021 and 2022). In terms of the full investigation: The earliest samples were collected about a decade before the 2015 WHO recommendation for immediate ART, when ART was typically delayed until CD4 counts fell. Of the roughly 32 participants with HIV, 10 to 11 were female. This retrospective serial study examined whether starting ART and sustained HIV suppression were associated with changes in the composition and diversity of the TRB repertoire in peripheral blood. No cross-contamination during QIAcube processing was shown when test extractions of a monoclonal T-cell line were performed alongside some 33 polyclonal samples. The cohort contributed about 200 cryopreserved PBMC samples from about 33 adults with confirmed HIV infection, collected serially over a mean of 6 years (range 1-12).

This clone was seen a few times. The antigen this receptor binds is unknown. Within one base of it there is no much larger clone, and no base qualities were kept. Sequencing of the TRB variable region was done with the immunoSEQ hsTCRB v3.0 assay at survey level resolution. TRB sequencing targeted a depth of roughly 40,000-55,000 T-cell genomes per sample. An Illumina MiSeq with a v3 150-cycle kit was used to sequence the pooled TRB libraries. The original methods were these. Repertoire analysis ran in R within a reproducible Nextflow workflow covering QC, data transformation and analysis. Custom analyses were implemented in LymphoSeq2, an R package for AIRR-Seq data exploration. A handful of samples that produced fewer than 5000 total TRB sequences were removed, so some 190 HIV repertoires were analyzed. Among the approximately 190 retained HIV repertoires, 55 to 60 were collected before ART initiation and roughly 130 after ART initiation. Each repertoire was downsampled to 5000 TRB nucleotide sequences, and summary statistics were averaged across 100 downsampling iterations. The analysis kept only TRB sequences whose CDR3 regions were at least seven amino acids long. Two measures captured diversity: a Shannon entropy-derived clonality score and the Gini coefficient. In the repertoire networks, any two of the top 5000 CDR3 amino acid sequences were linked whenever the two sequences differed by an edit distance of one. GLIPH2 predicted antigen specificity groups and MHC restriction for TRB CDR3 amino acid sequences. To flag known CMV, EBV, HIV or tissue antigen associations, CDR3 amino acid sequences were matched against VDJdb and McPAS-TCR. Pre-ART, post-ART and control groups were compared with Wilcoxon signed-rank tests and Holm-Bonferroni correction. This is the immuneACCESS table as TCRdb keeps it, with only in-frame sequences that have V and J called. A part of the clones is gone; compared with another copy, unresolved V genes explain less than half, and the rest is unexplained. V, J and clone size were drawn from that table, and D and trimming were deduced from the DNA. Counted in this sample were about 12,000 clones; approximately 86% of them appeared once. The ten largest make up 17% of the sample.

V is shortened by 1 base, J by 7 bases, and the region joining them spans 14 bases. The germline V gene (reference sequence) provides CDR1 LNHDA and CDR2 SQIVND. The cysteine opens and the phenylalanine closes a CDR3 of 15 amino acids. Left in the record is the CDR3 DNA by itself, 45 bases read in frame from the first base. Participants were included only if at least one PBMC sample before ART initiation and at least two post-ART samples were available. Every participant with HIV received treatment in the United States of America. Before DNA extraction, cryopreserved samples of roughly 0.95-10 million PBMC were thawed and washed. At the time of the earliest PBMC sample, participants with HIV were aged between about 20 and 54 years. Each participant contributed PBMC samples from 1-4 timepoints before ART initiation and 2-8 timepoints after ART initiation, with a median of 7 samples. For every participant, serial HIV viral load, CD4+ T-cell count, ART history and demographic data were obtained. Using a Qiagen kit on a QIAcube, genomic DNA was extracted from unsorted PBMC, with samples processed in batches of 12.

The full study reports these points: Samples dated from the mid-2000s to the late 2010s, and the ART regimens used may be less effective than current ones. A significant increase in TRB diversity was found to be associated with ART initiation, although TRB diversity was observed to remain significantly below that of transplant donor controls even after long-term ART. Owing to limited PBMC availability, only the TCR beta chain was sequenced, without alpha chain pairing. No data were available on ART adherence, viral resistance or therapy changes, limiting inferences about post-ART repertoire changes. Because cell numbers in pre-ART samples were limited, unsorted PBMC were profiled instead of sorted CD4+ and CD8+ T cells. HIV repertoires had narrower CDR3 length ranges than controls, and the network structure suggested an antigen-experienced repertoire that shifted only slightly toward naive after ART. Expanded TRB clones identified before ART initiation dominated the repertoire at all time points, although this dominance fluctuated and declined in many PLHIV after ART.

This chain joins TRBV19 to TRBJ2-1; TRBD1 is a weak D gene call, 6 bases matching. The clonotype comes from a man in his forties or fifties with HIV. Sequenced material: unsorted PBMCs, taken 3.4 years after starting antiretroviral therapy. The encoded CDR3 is CASSIVGAGDNEQFF. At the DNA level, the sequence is TGTGCCAGTAGTATAGTCGGTGCAGGGGATAATGAGCAGTTCTTC.